This TCR beta chain was documented in a study of response to subunit inactivated influenza vaccine. Whole-study results and caveats: Authors proposed each seasonal influenza vaccination draws in few new T cells.

With respect to this clonotype: What it recognizes is unknown.

The germline CDR1 and CDR2 sequences are SGHVS and FQNEAQ. This CDR3 region has 13 residues. Deletions cut 3 bases from V and 5 bases from J, with 10 bases between. In TCRdb, the RT-PCR reads were re-called with MiXCR into one record per CDR3 protein. The table lists 600,000 to 850,000 distinct CDR3 sequences, 14% of them singletons. The material was PBMCs from blood, obtained roughly 2 weeks before vaccination. The chain is built from TRBV7-8 and TRBJ2-5; D uncertain. The sequence derives from a man aged 50-60 years who received an inactivated influenza vaccine. CDR3 amino acids: CASSLYSMETQYF. In DNA form, the CDR3 reads TGTGCCAGCAGCTTGTACAGTATGGAGACCCAGTACTTC.